This TCR beta chain was documented in a study of cytomegalovirus exposure and HLA in healthy donors. PCR primers comprised 60 Vbeta and 13 Jbeta primers. Some clones are missing from TCRdb's copy, which holds only in-frame ones; the method was immunoSEQ multiplex PCR. The sample records roughly 130,000 clones, over 75% being singletons. As to this clone: Its specificity is unknown.

Study-wide findings and caveats: Rarity characterized most TCR sequences, yet some public TCRs appeared in many donors. Later, an analysis found that common viral pathogens appeared to be linked with several of the most significant clusters. Later on, an analysis tied approximately 17,000 TCR beta sequences to HLA alleles at 0.05 false discovery rate. Indistinguishable V segments such as TRBV6-2 and TRBV6-3 were excluded.

Germline CDR1 SGHRS, CDR2 YFSETQ. The CDR3 has 16 amino acids. Trimming pared 1 base from V and 0 bases from J, leaving 10 bases between. V is TRBV5-1 and J is TRBJ2-2; weak D call: TRBD1 (7 bases). This receptor was taken from a woman aged 50 to 65 in good health and CMV-seropositive. Sequences were obtained from PBMCs. The CDR3 DNA sequence: TGCGCCAGCAGCTTGCAGGGGGGACCGAACACCGGGGAGCTGTTTTTT. It specifies CASSLQGGPNTGELFF.